This T cell receptor beta chain was recovered during a study of T cell repertoires in cytomegalovirus infection. Study outcomes and limitations: Ex vivo, HLA-C-restricted CMV-specific TCR beta clonotypes prevailed over the rest of the response.

TCRdb re-analysed the reads in MiXCR, keeping a single row per CDR3 protein. This sample has approximately 990,000 distinct CDR3 sequences, with around 30% found just once. Trimming at V came to 5 bases and at J to 0 bases, leaving 4 bases not matched to a gene. The CDR3 consists of 16 residues. Germline V lookup: CDR1 MNHNY, CDR2 SVGAGI (reference sequence). To note about this clonotype: Its antigen is still unknown.

This sequence was found in a human donor in good health (CMV status not recorded). Some clones in this sample may be carry-over from other donors' samples. This chain joins TRBV6-6 and TRBJ2-3, with 11 bases that match TRBD2. The sample in question was cultured CD8+ T cells from PBMCs, obtained from culture after CMV antigen stimulation. As DNA, the CDR3 is TGTGCCAGCAGTCCGGGACTAGCGGCTAGCACAGATACGCAGTATTTT. Amino acid sequence: CASSPGLAASTDTQYF.